One sample yielded the 28 T cell receptor beta chains listed below, sequenced in a study of tumor-infiltrating lymphocytes in primary liver carcinoma. With around 490 ng total RNA as template and a constant-region primer, TCR beta cDNA was made. Generation of the TCR beta libraries relied on three nested multiplex PCR rounds using slightly modified ARM-PCR. Primers for the first two PCR rounds were TRBV1-TRBV30 forward primers and a C-beta reverse primer (about 9 cycles per round). TCRdb reanalysed the multiplex PCR reads using MiXCR and keeps one entry per CDR3 protein. In the table there are about 120,000 distinct CDR3 sequences, roughly 70% of which are singletons. Without any cell sorting, about 20-32 mg of bulk tissue yielded co-extracted RNA and DNA. The sequencing input was tumor-adjacent normal liver tissue. The receptors originated from a woman aged 55-75 years with primary liver carcinoma and hepatitis B virus infection.

In regard to this clonotype: A much larger clone differs from this one at a single base, so this may be a read error. The chain combines TRBV7-9 with TRBJ2-5; 10 nucleotides align to TRBD2. This CDR3 is 16 amino acids long. Germline loops: CDR1 SEHNR, CDR2 FQNEAQ (reference sequence). With V trimmed by 6 bases and J by 4 bases, 11 bases remained unmatched. DNA of the CDR3: TGTGCCAGCAGTCCCCCGGGACTAGCGTTGGTAGAGACCCAGTACTTC. It specifies CASSPPGLALVETQYF.

This clonotype was counted once. Since the CDR3 does not end with the conserved phenylalanine or tryptophan, this likely comes from a read error. The DNA is omitted, as the CDR3 cannot be located on it reliably, and the CDR3 follows TCRdb's listing. The chain employs TRBV5-4 and TRBJ2-7. CDR1 and CDR2 from the germline V gene are SGHNT and YYREEE (reference sequence). A total of 9 residues make up the CDR3, ends included. This chain's CDR3 is CTGSLCNSL.

The rearrangement joins TRBV28 to TRBJ2-1; D is unclear. V was cut by 7 bases and J by 2 bases, with 9 bases left in between. The germline CDR1 and CDR2 sequences are MDHEN and SYDVKM. The CDR3 runs to 13 residues. CDR3 DNA sequence: TGTGCCAGCACCGAAATTCCCTACAATGAGCAGTTCTTC. It yields the protein CASTEIPYNEQFF. The whole variable domain, remainder taken from reference TRBV28 and TRBJ2-1, is DVKVTQSSRYLVKRTGEKVFLECVQDMDHENMFWYRQDPGLGLRLIYFSYDVKMKEKGDIPEGYSVSREKKERFSLILESASTNQTSMYLCASTEIPYNEQFFGPGTRLTVL.

Details on this clonotype: Sequence at one end of the junction differs from germline and may be a read error. This rearrangement joins TRBV29-1 to TRBJ2-7; D ambiguous. Germline CDR1 and CDR2: SQVTM and ANQGSEA. The CDR3 loop spans 13 amino acids. CDR3 sequence (DNA): TGCAGTGTCAAAACCGGGTCTTACTACAAGCAGTACTTC. Encoded protein: CSVKTGSYYKQYF.

V gene TRBV5-4 combines with J gene TRBJ1-1, with unresolved D. Trimming stripped 3 bases from V and 1 base from J, with 10 bases between. The V gene's germline CDR1 is SGHNT and CDR2 YYREEE (reference sequence). There are 14 residues in the CDR3. The CDR3 sequence: CASSSTYKNTEAFF. CDR3 bases: TGTGCCAGCAGCTCGACGTACAAGAACACTGAAGCTTTCTTT.

Comments on this clonotype: Its ends do not fully match the called genes, so a read error is possible. The chain combines TRBV12-3 or TRBV12-4 with TRBJ2-2; D is undetermined. The CDR3 covers 14 residues. CDR3 loop: CASSPTGSTGELFF. In DNA, the CDR3 is TGTGCCAGCAGCCCAACGGGTAGTACCGGTGAGCTGTTTTTT.

The chain has TRBV4-2 and TRBJ2-7; 11 bases line up with TRBD2. CDR3 length equals 17 residues. Germline V lookup: CDR1 LGHNA, CDR2 YNFKEQ. The CDR3 coding sequence is TGTGCCAGTAGCCAAGATACGACTAGCGGGGTCCTGAGGGAGCAGTACGTC. Translation gives CASSQDTTSGVLREQYV.

Comments on this clonotype: This may be a read error: a much more frequent sequence differs by one nucleotide. The rearrangement uses TRBV5-1 and TRBJ1-2; 7 bases are shared with TRBD1. Germline loops: CDR1 SGHRS, CDR2 YFSETQ. This CDR3 region has 13 residues. CDR3: CTSSWQGGDGYTF. The CDR3 nucleotides are TGCACCAGCAGCTGGCAAGGGGGCGATGGCTACACCTTC.

A single count supports this clonotype. One end of the junction does not line up with germline, which may come from a read error. The chain carries TRBV28 and TRBJ2-4; tentative D call: TRBD2 (7 bases). This CDR3 has 14 residues. CDR1 and CDR2 (germline): MDHEN, SYDVKM. DNA for the CDR3: TGTGCCAGCATCGGGGGGCTAGTCAAGAACATTCAGCACTTC. This translates into CASIGGLVKNIQHF.

As for this clonotype: Here the CDR3 omits its conserved ending phenylalanine or tryptophan, so a read error is the likely source. The limits of the CDR3 on the DNA are not certain, so only TCRdb's listed CDR3 is given. This rearrangement joins TRBV6-5 to TRBJ2-7; the table's D call of TRBD1 was not tested on the DNA. Ends included, the CDR3 has 15 residues. Germline values: CDR1 MNHEY, CDR2 SVGAGI. CDR3 loop: CASSAPGQGDYEQYI.

Concerning this clonotype: This sequence may be a read error, since a much larger clone differs from it by one base. This chain links TRBV28 with TRBJ2-7, with TRBD1 matching over 7 bases. V shed 5 bases and J 3 bases; nucleotides not matched to a gene: 4. CDR3 length: 13 residues. Germline V CDR1 and CDR2: MDHEN, SYDVKM. CDR3: CASSLPGGYEQYF. CDR3 DNA sequence: TGTGCCAGCAGTCTGCCAGGGGGCTACGAGCAGTACTTC.

This clonotype was recorded many times. The DNA for the CDR3 is TGCGCCAGCAGCCAACAAAGGGGACTTCGTGGAAACACCATATATTTT. Translation gives CASSQQRGLRGNTIYF. The V gene is TRBV4-1, the J gene TRBJ1-3; tentatively, D is TRBD1 (5 bases). Germline CDR1 and CDR2: MGHRA and YSYEKL. CDR3 length: 16 amino acids. V shed 2 bases and J shed 3 bases, with 14 bases lying between them.

This clonotype was detected only once. The gene calls are TRBV5-1 and TRBJ2-7, with 10 nucleotides matching TRBD1. After removal of 6 bases from V and 4 bases from J, the junction contained 4 bases not matched to a gene. CDR1 is SGHRS, CDR2 YFSETQ, per germline. CDR3 size: 13 residues. CDR3 sequence (DNA): TGCGCCAGCAACTGGGGACAGGGGTACGAGCAGTACTTC. As protein: CASNWGQGYEQYF.

As for this clonotype: No conserved phenylalanine or tryptophan is present at the end of the CDR3, so a read error is the likely explanation. The chain is built from TRBV6-2 or TRBV6-3 and TRBJ2-1; D is perhaps TRBD2 (5 bases). The CDR3 extends over 13 amino acids. Trimming shortened V by 2 bases and J by 6 bases, and 8 bases separated the two germline ends. Germline assignment: CDR1 MNHEY and CDR2 SVGEGT. The CDR3 loop is CASSYPGCNEQFS. In DNA form, the CDR3 reads TGTGCCAGCAGTTACCCGGGGTGCAATGAGCAGTTCTCC.

Only one count was recorded for this clonotype. One end of the junction fails to match germline, which may point to a read error. The rearrangement links TRBV11-2 to TRBJ2-7, with D possibly matching TRBD1 (5 bases). This CDR3 has 14 amino acids. Germline lookup yields CDR1 SGHAT and CDR2 FQNNGV. CDR3 residues: CASSSNRRVFERYF. The CDR3 DNA is TGTGCCAGCAGCTCAAACCGCAGGGTTTTCGAGCGGTACTTC.

To note about this clonotype: At one of its ends the junction is not consistent with the germline gene, which may arise from a read error. The chain couples TRBV18 to TRBJ2-7; tentatively, D is TRBD2 (6 bases). The CDR3 spans 14 residues. CDR1 is KGHSH, CDR2 LQKENI, per germline. The CDR3 bases are TGTGCCAGCACACCGTATGAGACGGGGGTCGAGCAGTACTTC. Protein product: CASTPYETGVEQYF.

Note on this clonotype: A clone one base away is much larger, so this may be a read error. The chain employs TRBV7-8 and TRBJ2-1; D possibly uses TRBD1 or TRBD2 (5 bases each). Germline V gene sequence: CDR1 SGHVS, CDR2 FQNEAQ. CDR3 length equals 14 residues. For the CDR3, the DNA is TGTGTCAGCAGCTTAGTGGGGGAGCCGAATGAGCAGTTCTTC. This encodes CVSSLVGEPNEQFF. Combining the CDR3 with reference TRBV7-8 and TRBJ2-1 gives the whole variable domain GAGVSQSPRYKVAKRGQDVALRCDPISGHVSLFWYQQALGQGPEFLTYFQNEAQLDKSGLPSDRFFAERPEGSVSTLKIQRTQQEDSAVYLCVSSLVGEPNEQFFGPGTRLTVL.

This chain joins TRBV7-9 and TRBJ1-2, with TRBD1 as a possible D gene (6 bases). Deletions cut 2 bases from V and 13 bases from J, with 23 bases between. Germline V CDR1 and CDR2: SEHNR, FQNEAQ (reference sequence). The CDR3 extends over 15 amino acids. The CDR3 bases are TGTGCCAGCAGCTTAAGGGACACGGTTATCTATGGTTGCACCTTC. Residues: CASSLRDTVIYGCTF.

Points on this clonotype: The junction does not match germline at one end; this may be a read error. This chain uses TRBV4-1 with TRBJ2-2; possible D gene TRBD2, 5 bases. CDR3 length equals 16 residues. Per the germline V gene, CDR1 is MGHRA and CDR2 is YSYEKL. The CDR3 sequence is CAISQARLLNTGELFF. The CDR3 DNA reads TGCGCCATCAGCCAAGCGCGGCTGTTGAACACCGGGGAGCTGTTCTTT.

Comments on this clonotype: A read error may produce the germline difference seen at one junction end. The chain couples TRBV6-1 to TRBJ2-3; 9 nucleotides match TRBD2. CDR1 and CDR2 (germline): MNHNS, SASEGT. CDR3 length equals 16 residues. The DNA for the CDR3 is TGTGCCAGCAGTGAAACTGCTAGCGGGGCGGCGGATATGCAGTATTTT. It encodes CASSETASGAADMQYF.

On this clonotype: Here the CDR3 omits its conserved ending phenylalanine or tryptophan, so a read error is the likely source. The V and J genes are TRBV7-3 and TRBJ2-2, with D possibly TRBD1 on 5 matching bases. The CDR3 totals 15 residues. The germline V and J ends were trimmed by 5 bases and 5 bases, with 15 bases remaining between them. The germline V gene encodes CDR1 SGHTA and CDR2 FQGTGA. The chain's CDR3 is CASSATLGLTGELFL. CDR3 coding DNA: TGTGCCAGCAGCGCAACGCTGGGGCTAACCGGGGAGCTGTTTCTT.

This clonotype occurred a few times. J is TRBJ1-5 and V is TRBV5-8; unclear D gene. Trimming left V 3 bases short and J 2 bases short, with 12 bases between. CDR1 and CDR2 from the germline V gene are SGHTS and YDEGEE. This CDR3 is built from 15 residues. The CDR3 region is CASSSFGGGNQPQHF. The CDR3 coding sequence is TGTGCCAGCAGCTCCTTTGGAGGAGGCAATCAGCCCCAGCATTTT.

Comments on this clonotype: Just one base apart from a much larger clone, this may be a read error. The J gene is TRBJ2-1, the V gene TRBV7-9; 12 nucleotides agree with TRBD1. CDR3 length: 16 amino acids. The V gene's germline CDR1 is SEHNR and CDR2 FQNEAQ (reference sequence). V lost 5 bases, J lost 7 bases, and 9 bases stayed unmatched. The CDR3 DNA sequence: TGTGCCAGCAGCGTCCCCGGGACAGGGGGCGGGAATGAGCAGTTCTTC. Amino acid sequence: CASSVPGTGGGNEQFF.

A remark on this clonotype: A read error may produce the germline difference seen at one junction end. The J gene is TRBJ2-3, the V gene TRBV5-4; D is uncertain. There are 13 residues in the CDR3. Germline V gene sequence: CDR1 SGHNT, CDR2 YYREEE (reference sequence). CDR3 nucleotides: TGTGCCAGCAGCACCCCGGCCGTCTATACGCAGTGTTTT. It codes for CASSTPAVYTQCF.

Details on this clonotype: A read error may produce the germline difference seen at one junction end. The V and J genes are TRBV29-1 and TRBJ2-7, with unresolved D. Germline V lookup: CDR1 SQVTM, CDR2 ANQGSEA. The CDR3 consists of 12 residues. CDR3 bases: TGTAGCTTTGAGAGCCCTTCTGGCCGGCAGTACTTC. Translating it yields CSFESPSGRQYF.

With respect to this clonotype: No DNA is shown, since the ends of the CDR3 on it are uncertain; the CDR3 is the one TCRdb lists. The rearrangement uses TRBV13 and TRBJ2-7. The CDR3 numbers 14 amino acids, ends counted. Germline-derived CDR1 and CDR2 are PRHDT and FYEKMQ (reference sequence). The CDR3 sequence is CVSSFGMGSYEQYF.

At least ten counts were recorded for this clonotype. The CDR3 DNA sequence: TGCAGCGTTGAAGAAGGAGCAACCCTACAGTATTTT. Translated, it gives CSVEEGATLQYF. The chain combines TRBV29-1 with TRBJ2-3; D gene ambiguous. The CDR3 is 12 residues long. From germline, CDR1 is SQVTM and CDR2 ANQGSEA. Trimming pared 0 bases from V and 12 bases from J, leaving 13 bases between.

This clonotype was detected many times. The chain links TRBV12-5 to TRBJ2-1; 12 bases are shared with TRBD1. V lost 6 bases to trimming and J lost 7 bases; unmatched junction nucleotides: 10. Germline V gene lookup returns CDR1 LGHNT and CDR2 FRNRAP. The CDR3 has 16 residues. Here the CDR3 DNA reads TGTGCTAGTGGGCAGGGACAGGGGGCCCCCGGTAATGAGCAGTTCTTC. Translating gives CASGQGQGAPGNEQFF.